This TCR beta chain was recorded in a study of shared clonotypes between healthy human individuals (dated by TCRdb to 2020 to 2021). In the study overall: The cohort included three men and a couple of women between 18 and 49 years of age. Blood TCR repertoires of 5 or 6 healthy adults were deeply sequenced to estimate repertoire size and the extent of clonotype sharing between individuals. For each donor, three plates each were used for CD4 naive and CD4 memory, two plates were used for CD8 naive, and one plate was used for CD8 memory. To increase sequencing depth and limit assay-specific biases, different laboratories used diverse techniques to prepare libraries and sequence TCR repertoires. Between about 0.8 and 9.5 billion PBMCs per donor were obtained by leukapheresis.

General conclusions and limits of the study: Compared with non-shared clonotypes, clonotypes shared by all four sorted-subset donors had higher generation probabilities. Based on pairwise subsampling, the degree of clonotype sharing among donors was expected to be affected by sequencing depth. Across a few donors, around 5% of naive CD4, more than 3% of naive CD8, 2.3% of memory CD4, and approximately 0.4% of memory CD8 clonotypes were shared. Rarefaction of sorted-subset datasets indicated incomplete sequencing despite the large sequencing depth. Naive subsets generally had larger estimated clonotype richness than memory subsets did. The genetic and exposure-history diversity represented was limited by the small number of donors. Only blood was sampled, and tissue TCR repertoires likely differ from those in blood.

In the case of this clone: Its specific antigen is unknown. Base qualities are not recorded, but no much larger clone differs from it by a single base.

Healthy HIV-negative adults with no recently reported acute infections or vaccinations were included as donors. Only Caucasian adults living in Nashville, Tennessee, USA were represented among the donors. CD4+ T cells were enriched by magnetic negative selection, after which naive cells were positively selected on CD45RA and the negative fraction was taken as the memory subset. After blood collection by leukapheresis, PBMCs were isolated using Ficoll-Histopaque density gradient centrifugation and then cryopreserved in the vapor phase of liquid nitrogen. Purity and quantity of every magnetically sorted T cell population were checked by analytical flow cytometry. Genomic DNA was isolated from every sorted fraction and measured by UV absorbance on a Nanodrop 2000c. The germline V gene encodes CDR1 SGHTA and CDR2 FQGTGA. The CDR3, cysteine through phenylalanine, is 15 amino acids long. The read is trimmed to its CDR3 DNA, 45 bases read in frame from base 1. V and J lose 3 bases and 3 bases, and a span of 12 bases separates them.

Using the deep immunoSEQ assay, TCR CDR3 regions were amplified from genomic DNA by multiplex PCR. Extracted genomic DNA from each cell subset was distributed evenly across all wells of several immunoSEQ 96-well plates, and each plate was treated as a replicate. For sorted subsets, each replicate PCR was loaded with roughly 0.2 ug genomic DNA, equivalent to roughly 30,000 T cell genomes. Purified libraries were measured with a Qubit 3.0 fluorometer, size-checked on a Bioanalyzer 2100, and measured again with the KAPA Library Quantification kit. Every immunoSEQ 96-well plate was sequenced on a dedicated single-read 150-cycle Illumina NextSeq 550 flow cell. The study's processing was this. Because only junctional sequences without quality scores were contained in the immunoSEQ output, filtering matching that applied to full-length reads could not be performed. To assign V/J genes and CDR3, sequences were annotated using PyIR, a Python wrapper for IgBLAST v1.9, with IMGT germline references. Reads with weak V/J assignments (E-value above 1e-6), missing CDR3, stop codons, out-of-frame junctions, or ambiguous translated residues were removed. V3J clonotypes were defined as sequences sharing an identical inferred V gene, J gene, and CDR3 amino acid sequence. Percentage overlap between repertoires was calculated by dividing the number of shared unique clonotypes by the size of the smaller repertoire. Three approaches were used to assess repertoire richness: RTK rarefaction, the Chao1 estimator, and Recon v2.1 estimates of unobserved clonotypes. OLGA was used to compute generation probabilities for all TCRbeta clonotypes that the gDNA method yielded from a few donors. TCRdb mirrors the immuneACCESS table, restricted to in-frame sequences. Some clones are absent from its copies; in checked studies, under half trace to an unresolved V gene, and the reason for the others is unknown. D and trimming were read from the DNA, whereas the V and J calls and clone size are those reported in that table. Here the sample has over a million clones; around 78% occur a single time. The ten largest clones capture roughly 0.62% of the sample.

The sequence came from a man in his late teens or twenties in good health. Some clones in this sample may be carry-over from other donors' samples. The material sequenced was memory CD4+ T cells from PBMCs. Taken with the paper, the label for cell subset or site translates to: CD45RA-negative fraction. The chain is encoded by TRBV7-3 joined to TRBJ1-3; the D gene remains uncertain. This receptor has the CDR3 CASSLGSLNGNTIYF. The DNA is TGTGCCAGCAGCTTGGGGAGCCTTAATGGAAACACCATATATTTT.